Below, 3 T cell receptor beta chains from the same sample are listed, as sequenced in a study of early T cells in non-severe SARS-CoV-2 infection (dated by TCRdb to about 2021). Libraries came from 5' RACE. Sequencing relied on a NextSeq 500. Through fastp at Q25 and MiXCR, TCRdb rebuilt clones from the public reads, retaining in-frame beta chains. CDR3 protein sequences are deduplicated, and each keeps its most common genes and DNA. This sample comprises about 60,000 distinct CDR3 sequences, around 13% of them detected only once. In total, the top ten clones hold 4% to 5% of the sample. Source material: whole blood. The receptors here all came from an adult who was a healthcare worker with PCR-confirmed SARS-CoV-2 infection or an uninfected control (not recorded which).

Written as DNA, the CDR3 is TGCAGTGCTAGAGTCGGGGACAATGAGCAGTTCTTC. Translated, it gives CSARVGDNEQFF. The V call is TRBV20-1, the J call TRBJ2-1, with a tentative D call TRBD2 (5 bases). V lost 1 base and J lost 5, with 6 bases in between. The CDR3 is 12 amino acids. CDR1 and CDR2 from the germline V gene are DFQATT and SNEGSKA (reference sequence).

The sample holds a few counts of this clonotype. This chain connects TRBV3-1 to TRBJ2-1; 7 bases map to TRBD1. Looked up from germline, CDR1 is LGHDT and CDR2 is YNNKEL (reference sequence). The V gene end was trimmed by 3 bases and the J gene end by 4 bases; junction bases not matched to a gene: 3. This CDR3 spans 14 amino acids. The CDR3 protein is CASSHQQGYNEQFF. Here the CDR3 DNA reads TGTGCCAGCAGCCATCAACAGGGGTACAATGAGCAGTTCTTC.

The chain joins TRBV7-2 to TRBJ2-2; D gene ambiguous. CDR1 is SGHTA and CDR2 is FQGNSA in the germline V gene. The CDR3 loop spans 12 amino acids. The ends were cut back, 3 bases at V and 4 bases at J, with 3 bases in the middle. Here the CDR3 reads CASSFSTGELFF. The CDR3 nucleotides are TGTGCCAGCAGCTTTTCCACCGGGGAGCTGTTTTTT.